Listed below are T cell receptor beta chains from one sample, sequenced in a study of response to subunit inactivated influenza vaccine. TCRdb itself ran the RT-PCR reads through MiXCR, one entry per CDR3 protein. Here the sample spans more than 150,000 distinct CDR3 sequences, around a tenth being singletons. Material: non-naive T cells sorted from PBMCs, obtained on the day of vaccination. These receptors were obtained from a man aged 50 to 59 who received an inactivated influenza vaccine. The CDR3 runs from the conserved cysteine through the conserved F or W. A D gene is named only where the DNA matches it firmly. Size is omitted from some rows. Given values are once, few, many or a class for expanded clones.

TRBD2	-	TRBV28	TRBJ2-7	16	TGTGCCAGCAGTTTAAGAGTAGGCGGGAGGGCCTACGAGCAGTACTTC	CASSLRVGGRAYEQYF
-	few	TRBV6-1	TRBJ2-1	15	TGTGCCAGCAAATCGGGGGCACTCCTCTACAATGAGCAGTTCTTC	CASKSGALLYNEQFF
TRBD1	-	TRBV11-2	TRBJ2-5	18	TGTGCCAGCAGCTTAGTTGCTCTCATCGACAGGGCCCAAGAGACCCAGTACTTC	CASSLVALIDRAQETQYF
-	few	TRBV7-9	TRBJ1-3	13	TGTGCCAGCAGCCGACCCGACGTAGGGACCATATATTTT	CASSRPDVGTIYF
-	many	TRBV5-1	TRBJ2-1	12	TGCGCCAGCAAGGTGGATCATTATGAGCAGTTCTTC	CASKVDHYEQFF
-	-	TRBV28	TRBJ2-4	13	TGTGCCAGCCGAGCATCAGCCAAAAACATTCAGTACTTC	CASRASAKNIQYF
TRBD2	-	TRBV20-1	TRBJ2-1	13	TGCAGTGCTAGCCCAGCGGGAGGGCTTGAGCAGTTCTTC	CSASPAGGLEQFF
TRBD1	-	TRBV19	TRBJ2-7	14	TGTGCCAGTAGTATGGGACAGGGGTCTTACGAGCAGTACTTC	CASSMGQGSYEQYF
-	few	TRBV6-1	TRBJ1-3	19	TGTGCCAGCAGTGAACGGGGAGGGCCCAGCTACCTCTCTGGAAACACCATATATTTT	CASSERGGPSYLSGNTIYF
-	-	TRBV20-1	TRBJ2-1	13	TGCAGTGCTAGTCCGGACAGTATGAATGAGCAGTTCTTC	CSASPDSMNEQFF
TRBD1	-	TRBV6-2/TRBV6-3	TRBJ1-2	17	TGTGCCAGCAGCCGATCCCTATGGGACAGACGGGACTATGGCTACACCTTC	CASSRSLWDRRDYGYTF
-	few	TRBV5-8	TRBJ2-6	17	TGTGCCAGCAGCTTGGTGGGACTGAACTCTGGGGCCAACGTCCTGACTTTC	CASSLVGLNSGANVLTF
-	few	TRBV15	TRBJ1-5	12	TGTGCCACCGGGAGTGGGGACGGACCCCAGCATTTT	CATGSGDGPQHF
-	-	TRBV12-3/TRBV12-4	TRBJ2-1	16	TGTGCCAGCAGTTTGGGCTCCAGGGCGGGATCTGATGAGCAGTTCTTC	CASSLGSRAGSDEQFF
TRBD1	few	TRBV5-6	TRBJ2-3	12	TGTGCCAGCAGCATCGGACAGGCCGACCCGTATTTT	CASSIGQADPYF
-	-	TRBV6-4	TRBJ2-4	16	TGTGCCAGCAGTGACTATATGGGGGAGGCCAAAAACATTCAGTACTTC	CASSDYMGEAKNIQYF
TRBD2	many	TRBV15	TRBJ2-2	16	TGTGCCACCAGCTGGGGACTAGCGGGAGGTGCCGGGGAGCTGTTTTTT	CATSWGLAGGAGELFF
TRBD2	-	TRBV29-1	TRBJ2-5	17	TGCAGCGTTGAAGATCGAATGGCAGGGAGGGAGGAAGAGACCCAGTACTTC	CSVEDRMAGREEETQYF
TRBD1	-	TRBV6-1	TRBJ1-5	14	TGTGCCAGCAGTCCAGGGGGGCGCAATCAGCCCCAGCATTTT	CASSPGGRNQPQHF
-	-	TRBV10-3	TRBJ2-3	12	TGTGCCATCGGCGGAAGGGAAGATACGCAGTATTTT	CAIGGREDTQYF
-	many	TRBV28	TRBJ2-3	15	TGTGCCAGCATGCCGGGGCTTGCGCGTTCAGATACGCAGTATTTT	CASMPGLARSDTQYF
TRBD1	few	TRBV12-3/TRBV12-4	TRBJ1-4	16	TGTGCCAGCAGCCGAGGACAGGGGACAACTAATGAAAAACTGTTTTTT	CASSRGQGTTNEKLFF
TRBD1	few	TRBV7-2	TRBJ2-6	18	TGTGCCAGCAGCTTAGCCGGACAGGGTTACTCTGGGGCCAACGTCCTGACTTTC	CASSLAGQGYSGANVLTF
-	many	TRBV29-1	TRBJ2-3	13	TGCAGCGTTGAAAGGCAAAGCACAGATACGCAGTATTTT	CSVERQSTDTQYF
-	many	TRBV4-2	TRBJ1-6	16	TGTGCCAGCAGGCGAAGAGGGGGACCCTATAATTCACCCCTCCACTTT	CASRRRGGPYNSPLHF
-	few	TRBV6-2/TRBV6-3	TRBJ2-7	17	TGTGCCAGCAGTTACCCGACCAGGAGGTCCGGATCCTACGAGCAGTACTTC	CASSYPTRRSGSYEQYF
-	-	TRBV14	TRBJ1-3	14	TGTGCCAGCAGCCAACAGTGGGGCGCTTACACCATATATTTT	CASSQQWGAYTIYF
-	-	TRBV7-6	TRBJ2-5	12	TGTGCCAGCAGCGCCCTCCAAGAGACCCAGTACTTC	CASSALQETQYF
-	few	TRBV2	TRBJ1-5	16	TGTGCCAGCAGCCTTACCTCTCGGGGTACTAATCAGCCCCAGCATTTT	CASSLTSRGTNQPQHF
-	many	TRBV6-5	TRBJ1-3	17	TGTGCCAGCAGTTACTTCGCCGGGCGAGGACCTGGAAACACCATATATTTT	CASSYFAGRGPGNTIYF
-	-	TRBV19	TRBJ2-3	16	TGTGCCAGTAGGAGAAGACCGGGACAAGCGACAGATACGCAGTATTTT	CASRRRPGQATDTQYF
-	many	TRBV5-1	TRBJ2-3	17	TGCGCCAGCAGCTTAGGATCGCTAGCACAGAGCACAGATACGCAGTATTTT	CASSLGSLAQSTDTQYF
-	-	TRBV12-3/TRBV12-4	TRBJ1-5	11	TGTGCCAGCAGTACAGGGCGAGCCCAGCATTTT	CASSTGRAQHF
-	-	TRBV27	TRBJ2-2	12	TGTGCCAGCAGTTTATTGGGGGGGGAGCTGTTTTTT	CASSLLGGELFF
-	few	TRBV20-1	TRBJ2-7	11	TGCAGTGCTAAGATTCAGTACGAGCAGTACTTC	CSAKIQYEQYF
-	-	TRBV29-1	TRBJ2-1	13	TGCAGCGTCCGTGAAGGATTATACAATGAGCAGTTCTTC	CSVREGLYNEQFF
-	many	TRBV5-1	TRBJ2-3	16	TGCGCCAGCAGCTTGGGCGGATCCCCACACACAGATACGCAGTATTTT	CASSLGGSPHTDTQYF